The table lists the clone carrying this T cell receptor (beta chain) with a few counts. Its antigen is currently unknown. This sample stems from a study of cytomegalovirus exposure and HLA in healthy donors. General study points: Cytomegalovirus status, reportedly, was diagnosed with high specificity and sensitivity by the classifier.

Vbeta (60) and Jbeta (13) primers were used in the PCR. Clones were sequenced by immunoSEQ multiplex PCR, and TCRdb holds only the in-frame ones, with some missing. The sample contains 95,000 to 100,000 clones, roughly 9.4% of which appear only once. V shed 7 bases and J shed 2 bases, with 4 bases lying between them. The V gene's germline CDR1 is LGHNT and CDR2 FRNRAP. The CDR3 length is 11 residues. The specimen sequenced was PBMCs. The chain couples TRBV12-5 to TRBJ2-3; D unclear. This sequence was found in a man over 45 in good health and CMV-seropositive. CDR3 in amino acids: CASANTDTQYF. Written as DNA, the CDR3 is TGTGCTAGTGCCAACACAGATACGCAGTATTTT.